A selection of T cell receptor beta chains follows, all from one sample in a study of blood T cells in healthy people across ages. TCRdb independently ran MiXCR on the 5' RACE reads; one entry per CDR3 protein. The sample includes 1,500,000 or so distinct CDR3 sequences, approximately 43% of them seen just once. Sequencing was done on a sample of blood. These receptors all stem from a woman aged 18-30 years in good health. Each CDR3 is given with its conserved first and last residue. The D gene is left open where the match is weak. Where a row states a size, it is once, few, many or the class of an expanded clone; other rows omit it.

cdr3_nt: TGCAGTGCTATGGTGCGAGGCACAGAGAACTATGGCTACACCTTC
cdr3_aa: CSAMVRGTENYGYTF
v_call: TRBV20-1
clone_size: -
d_call: -
j_call: TRBJ1-2

cdr3_nt: TGTGCCAGCAGCTTAGTTGTCGAGCAGTACTTC
cdr3_aa: CASSLVVEQYF
v_call: TRBV7-2
clone_size: many
d_call: -
j_call: TRBJ2-7

cdr3_nt: TGTGCCAGCAGCCTGGGACAGACACAAGAGACCCAGTACTTC
cdr3_aa: CASSLGQTQETQYF
v_call: TRBV5-1
clone_size: many
d_call: TRBD1
j_call: TRBJ2-5

cdr3_nt: TGCAGCGTTGATCTAGCGACCGGGGAGCTGTTTTTT
cdr3_aa: CSVDLATGELFF
v_call: TRBV29-1
clone_size: few
d_call: -
j_call: TRBJ2-2

cdr3_nt: TGTGCCAGCAGTTTACGGGTAGGGGAGGTCACCGGGGAGCTGTTTTTT
cdr3_aa: CASSLRVGEVTGELFF
v_call: TRBV12-3/TRBV12-4
clone_size: many
d_call: -
j_call: TRBJ2-2

cdr3_nt: TGTGCCAGCAGTGCAGGACGGTTCACCGGGGAGCTGTTTTTT
cdr3_aa: CASSAGRFTGELFF
v_call: TRBV28
clone_size: -
d_call: -
j_call: TRBJ2-2

cdr3_nt: TGTGCCAGGTGGGGCGACAGGAACACTGAAGCTTTCTTT
cdr3_aa: CARWGDRNTEAFF
v_call: TRBV6-6
clone_size: many
d_call: -
j_call: TRBJ1-1

cdr3_nt: TGTGCCAGCAGCCTACTCGGGACAGTACCTAGCGGGAACTACGAGCAGTACTTC
cdr3_aa: CASSLLGTVPSGNYEQYF
v_call: TRBV12-3/TRBV12-4
clone_size: few
d_call: TRBD2
j_call: TRBJ2-7

cdr3_nt: TGTGCCAGAAGTGTAGGGGGAACCCTTTACGAGCAGTACTTC
cdr3_aa: CARSVGGTLYEQYF
v_call: TRBV12-3/TRBV12-4
clone_size: -
d_call: -
j_call: TRBJ2-7

cdr3_nt: TGTGCCAGTAGTCTGGGAGCCCGGACAGAAACTTTCACGTATGGCTACACCTTC
cdr3_aa: CASSLGARTETFTYGYTF
v_call: TRBV19
clone_size: -
d_call: -
j_call: TRBJ1-2

cdr3_nt: TGTGCCAGCAGCCAGGATAGAGACAGGGATGTGGGCACTGAAGCTTTCTTT
cdr3_aa: CASSQDRDRDVGTEAFF
v_call: TRBV4-2
clone_size: few
d_call: TRBD1
j_call: TRBJ1-1

cdr3_nt: TGTGCCACCAGCCCAGATAGGGAGGCGGATACGCAGTATTTT
cdr3_aa: CATSPDREADTQYF
v_call: TRBV15
clone_size: -
d_call: -
j_call: TRBJ2-3

cdr3_nt: TGTGCCAGCAGCGAACTGGACAGCCAAGAGACCCAGTACTTC
cdr3_aa: CASSELDSQETQYF
v_call: TRBV12-3/TRBV12-4
clone_size: -
d_call: -
j_call: TRBJ2-5

cdr3_nt: TGCAGTGCGGACGCCGGGACTAGGGTACAAGAGACCCAGTACTTC
cdr3_aa: CSADAGTRVQETQYF
v_call: TRBV20-1
clone_size: -
d_call: TRBD2
j_call: TRBJ2-5

cdr3_nt: TGTGCCAGCTCACCACCTGGGATTCGAGAGACCCAGTACTTC
cdr3_aa: CASSPPGIRETQYF
v_call: TRBV18
clone_size: -
d_call: -
j_call: TRBJ2-5

cdr3_nt: TGCGCCAGCAGCCATCGGGCGGACAATGAGCAGTTCTTC
cdr3_aa: CASSHRADNEQFF
v_call: TRBV4-3
clone_size: -
d_call: -
j_call: TRBJ2-1

cdr3_nt: TGTGCCAGCAGTTTGGGGGACAGGGAGGAGACCCAGTACTTC
cdr3_aa: CASSLGDREETQYF
v_call: TRBV28
clone_size: -
d_call: TRBD1
j_call: TRBJ2-5

cdr3_nt: TGCAGTGCTCCGACCCACAATGAGCAGTTCTTC
cdr3_aa: CSAPTHNEQFF
v_call: TRBV20-1
clone_size: few
d_call: -
j_call: TRBJ2-1

cdr3_nt: TGTGCCAGGGGGACAGGATCAAACTCTGGGGCCAACGTCCTGACTTTC
cdr3_aa: CARGTGSNSGANVLTF
v_call: TRBV7-9
clone_size: -
d_call: TRBD1
j_call: TRBJ2-6

cdr3_nt: TGTGCCAGCAGCTCTAGCGGGGCTAGCTCCTACGAGCAGTACTTC
cdr3_aa: CASSSSGASSYEQYF
v_call: TRBV7-9
clone_size: -
d_call: TRBD2
j_call: TRBJ2-7

cdr3_nt: TGCAGTGCCAGCGACAGGGCGGCACCCCTTGTGGAAAAACTGTTTTTT
cdr3_aa: CSASDRAAPLVEKLFF
v_call: TRBV20-1
clone_size: few
d_call: TRBD1
j_call: TRBJ1-4

cdr3_nt: TGTGCCAGCAGCGTAGCGCCTAGCGGGAACTACGAGCAGTACTTC
cdr3_aa: CASSVAPSGNYEQYF
v_call: TRBV9
clone_size: -
d_call: TRBD2
j_call: TRBJ2-7

cdr3_nt: TGCGCCAGCAGCCTCGGACAGGGTACTGAAAAACTGTTTTTT
cdr3_aa: CASSLGQGTEKLFF
v_call: TRBV5-1
clone_size: -
d_call: TRBD1
j_call: TRBJ1-4

cdr3_nt: TGTGCCAGCAGCTTATCTACGGAACTTTCCTACGAGCAGTACTTC
cdr3_aa: CASSLSTELSYEQYF
v_call: TRBV7-8
clone_size: few
d_call: -
j_call: TRBJ2-7

cdr3_nt: TGTGCCAGCAGCAAGGGACAGGCTAACTATGGCTACACCTTC
cdr3_aa: CASSKGQANYGYTF
v_call: TRBV5-6
clone_size: few
d_call: TRBD1
j_call: TRBJ1-2

cdr3_nt: TGTGCCAGCAGTCCCCGACAGCCTTTCGCTAACTATGGCTACACCTTC
cdr3_aa: CASSPRQPFANYGYTF
v_call: TRBV6-5
clone_size: -
d_call: -
j_call: TRBJ1-2

cdr3_nt: TGTGCCAGCAGCGTACTACTGTGGGGGGAGCTGTTTTTT
cdr3_aa: CASSVLLWGELFF
v_call: TRBV9
clone_size: -
d_call: -
j_call: TRBJ2-2

cdr3_nt: TGTGCCAGCGGCCTGACGGTTGTAGCCACAGATACGCAGTATTTT
cdr3_aa: CASGLTVVATDTQYF
v_call: TRBV7-2
clone_size: -
d_call: -
j_call: TRBJ2-3

cdr3_nt: TGTACCAGCAGTGTAACCCTTCAAGGGGACACTGAAGCTTTCTTT
cdr3_aa: CTSSVTLQGDTEAFF
v_call: TRBV27
clone_size: -
d_call: -
j_call: TRBJ1-1

cdr3_nt: TGTGCCATCACTCCCGGACTAGCCTACAATGAGCAGTTCTTC
cdr3_aa: CAITPGLAYNEQFF
v_call: TRBV10-3
clone_size: few
d_call: TRBD2
j_call: TRBJ2-1